The source of this T cell receptor beta chain is a study of T cell responses to AZD1222 COVID-19 vaccine. Study-wide findings and caveats: Among spike-specific TCRs, nearly half reportedly target unmutated variant regions.

The method was immunoSEQ multiplex PCR; TCRdb's version includes in-frame clones alone and lacks a portion of them. The sample has 110,000 to 150,000 clones, around 88% seen once; the top ten hold under 3.5%. Notes on this clone: Its target is not known.

This CDR3 region has 14 residues. Germline trimming cut 5 bases from V and 0 bases from J; bases unmatched to any gene: 3. CDR1 and CDR2 (germline): LNHDA, SQIVND (reference sequence). The receptor was isolated from an adult in good health. This chain links TRBV19 with TRBJ2-7; 8 bases are shared with TRBD1. The sequencing used peripheral blood, collected on day 0 of AZD1222 vaccination. The DNA for the CDR3 is TGTGCCAGTAGTTCGGACAGGGACTCCTACGAGCAGTACTTC. Encoded protein: CASSSDRDSYEQYF.